This T cell receptor beta chain was sequenced for a study of control samples from healthy donors and cancer patients. Germline V gene sequence: CDR1 LNHDA, CDR2 SQIVND (reference sequence). The CDR3 length is 15 residues. Deletions cut 3 bases from V and 4 bases from J, with 16 bases between. Generated by immunoSEQ multiplex PCR, the TCRdb table keeps only in-frame clones and is missing some. This table holds 150,000 or so clones, just under 95% found once. The rearrangement joins TRBV19 to TRBJ2-7, with a possible D match to TRBD2 (6 bases). The clonotype was recovered from a man aged 60 to 69 with colorectal cancer. Specimen: PBMCs. The CDR3 DNA follows: TGTGCCAGTAGTATGAAGCCCCTTGGGGGGTACGAGCAGTACTTC. Its protein product is CASSMKPLGGYEQYF.